This TCR beta chain was identified in a study of blood T cell repertoires in COVID-19. About the research overall: From the United States, Italy and Spain came samples of acute and convalescent COVID-19. From T cells, B-cell-depleted T cells, or PBMCs came the material, which was cDNA or gDNA.

As processed by the authors: Reference gene primer amplification yielded estimated nucleated cell counts. Assay: immunoSEQ multiplex PCR; the TCRdb copy retains only in-frame clones and omits some. V and J calls and clone size are as listed in that table; D and trimming were resolved from the DNA. There are 250,000 to 300,000 clones in the sample; over 75% occur only once, and about 11% lies in the top ten. The table lists this clone with many counts. With 1 base removed from V and 3 bases from J, the gap between germline ends came to 9 bases. Per germline, CDR1 SEHNR and CDR2 FQNEAQ (reference sequence). This CDR3 region has 15 residues.

This TCR derives from a woman in her 70s with acute or convalescent COVID-19. The chain combines TRBV7-9 with TRBJ1-4; a weak D match, TRBD1 (6 bases). Sequencing was done on a sample of peripheral blood. This CDR3 is CASSLGRTANEKLFF. CDR3 DNA sequence: TGTGCCAGCAGCTTAGGCCGGACAGCTAATGAAAAACTGTTTTTT.